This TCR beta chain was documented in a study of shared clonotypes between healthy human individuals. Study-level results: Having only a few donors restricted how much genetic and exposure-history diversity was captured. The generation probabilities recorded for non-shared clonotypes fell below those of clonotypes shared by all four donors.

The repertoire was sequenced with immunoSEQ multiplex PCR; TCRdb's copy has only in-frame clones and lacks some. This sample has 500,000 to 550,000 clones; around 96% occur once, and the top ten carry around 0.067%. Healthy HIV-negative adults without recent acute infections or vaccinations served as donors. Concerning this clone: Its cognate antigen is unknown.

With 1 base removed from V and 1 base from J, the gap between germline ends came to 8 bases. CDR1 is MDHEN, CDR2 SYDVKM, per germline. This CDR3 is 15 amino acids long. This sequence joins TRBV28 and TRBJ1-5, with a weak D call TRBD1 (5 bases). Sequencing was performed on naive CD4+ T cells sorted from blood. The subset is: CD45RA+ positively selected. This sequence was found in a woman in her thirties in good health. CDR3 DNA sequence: TGTGCCAGCAGTTTATCAGCAGGGAGCAATCAGCCCCAGCATTTT. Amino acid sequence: CASSLSAGSNQPQHF.